These 21 T cell receptor beta chains were sequenced from one sample in a study of vaccination and CD4 T cells after COVID-19. The study sequenced cultured CD4+ T cell DNA using the Oncomine TCR Beta short-read assay. Using its own MiXCR run on the PCR reads, TCRdb lists one record per CDR3 protein. The sample comprises about 24,000 distinct CDR3 sequences, about 31% of which are singletons, and roughly 3.2% rests with the top ten. No antigen is known for these receptors. The time point is: late sampling 161 to 241 days after vaccination in a few convalescent patients. Treatment given: approximately 9-day PBMC culture with coronavirus spike peptide pools or control peptides (ViraFEST assay). This material consisted of CD4+ T cells from blood, cultured in vitro, taken about 7 months after SARS-CoV-2 vaccination. These receptors were collected from a human donor who had recovered from COVID-19.

The CDR3 sequence is CSATLAAPSQETQYF. The CDR3 coding sequence is TGCAGTGCTACACTAGCGGCACCGAGCCAAGAGACCCAGTACTTC. This chain connects TRBV20-1 to TRBJ2-5; 8 positions agree with TRBD2. Germline CDR1 is DFQATT and CDR2 is SNEGSKA (reference sequence). Trimming took 4 bases from V and 1 from J; bases not matched to a gene: 8. The CDR3 sequence is 15 residues long.

The chain recombines TRBV7-9 with TRBJ1-1; TRBD1 is a possible D gene (6 bases). The CDR3 extends over 15 amino acids. In germline, CDR1 is SEHNR, CDR2 FQNEAQ (reference sequence). V was pared by 0 bases and J by 1 base, with 9 bases between. CDR3 sequence (DNA): TGTGCCAGCAGCTTAGCAGGGACACCGAACACTGAAGCTTTCTTT. Translated: CASSLAGTPNTEAFF.

This clonotype occurred a few times. The rearrangement joins TRBV20-1 to TRBJ2-1; the D gene is possibly TRBD2 (6 bases). Trimming shortened V by 2 bases and J by 7 bases, and 15 bases separated the two germline ends. Germline loops: CDR1 DFQATT, CDR2 SNEGSKA (reference sequence). This CDR3 contains 14 residues. The CDR3 sequence: CSARTLASTNEQFF. The CDR3 DNA is TGCAGTGCTAGAACGCTAGCGAGTACGAATGAGCAGTTCTTC.

This clonotype ranks as medium-sized (0.01 to 0.1%). The chain carries TRBV15 and TRBJ2-5, with 7 bases identical to TRBD2. The V segment lost 4 bases and the J segment 2 bases; nucleotides outside the gene matches: 10. The length of the CDR3 is 16 residues. Germline-derived CDR1 and CDR2 are LNHNV and YYDKDF (reference sequence). The CDR3 sequence is CATSTLGRGTQETQYF. DNA for the CDR3: TGTGCCACCAGCACCCTGGGGCGGGGGACTCAAGAGACCCAGTACTTC.

This clonotype was observed a handful of times. The chain is built from TRBV19 and TRBJ1-5; D gene unclear. This CDR3 region has 13 residues. V lost 6 bases and J 0 bases, leaving 6 bases between the germline ends. Germline V gene lookup returns CDR1 LNHDA and CDR2 SQIVND (reference sequence). The CDR3 sequence: CASSSDSNQPQHF. As DNA, the CDR3 is TGTGCCAGTAGCTCAGATAGCAATCAGCCCCAGCATTTT. The whole variable domain, filled in from reference TRBV19 and TRBJ1-5, reads DGGITQSPKYLFRKEGQNVTLSCEQNLNHDAMYWYRQDPGQGLRLIYYSQIVNDFQKGDIAEGYSVSREKKESFPLTVTSAQKNPTAFYLCASSSDSNQPQHFGDGTRLSIL.

In this sample, this clonotype turned up a few times. The rearrangement uses TRBV28 and TRBJ2-7; 12 nucleotides agree with TRBD2. Trimming took 2 bases from V and 3 from J; bases not matched to a gene: 8. This CDR3 is 17 amino acids long. The germline gives CDR1 MDHEN, CDR2 SYDVKM. CDR3 sequence reads: CASSLGLAGGHRYEQYF. CDR3 DNA: TGTGCCAGCAGTTTAGGGCTAGCGGGAGGGCACCGCTACGAGCAGTACTTC.

This clonotype was picked up one time. V and J are TRBV7-3 and TRBJ2-2; TRBD1 aligns across 7 bases. V lost 5 bases to trimming and J lost 6 bases; unmatched junction nucleotides: 12. Germline values: CDR1 SGHTA, CDR2 FQGTGA. CDR3 length: 16 amino acids. The CDR3 spells CASSLEGAPDAGELFF. The CDR3 DNA sequence: TGTGCCAGCAGCCTTGAGGGGGCGCCGGACGCCGGGGAGCTGTTTTTT.

The chain joins TRBV20-1 to TRBJ1-5; D may be TRBD1 (5 bases). Trimming pared 2 bases from V and 2 bases from J, leaving 10 bases between. Germline loops: CDR1 DFQATT, CDR2 SNEGSKA (reference sequence). The CDR3 consists of 14 residues. The CDR3, as DNA: TGCAGTGCTAGATTACCCAGGGGCAATCAGCCCCAGCATTTT. Translation gives CSARLPRGNQPQHF.

V and J are TRBV28 and TRBJ1-1; perhaps TRBD1 as D (6 bases). V was pared by 4 bases and J by 2 bases, with 14 bases between. Per germline, CDR1 MDHEN and CDR2 SYDVKM. The CDR3 has 15 amino acids. The CDR3: CASSYRDTRNTEAFF. The CDR3, as DNA: TGTGCCAGCAGTTACCGGGACACAAGAAACACTGAAGCTTTCTTT.

This clonotype appeared a few times. The rearrangement joins TRBV7-9 to TRBJ2-1; TRBD2 matches 10 bases. The CDR3 contains 15 residues. The V and J ends lost 8 bases and 7 bases, in that order; junction bases with no gene match: 11. Per germline, CDR1 SEHNR and CDR2 FQNEAQ (reference sequence). The CDR3 region has the DNA TGTGCCAGCTCTCCCAGCGGGAGGGGGGTAAATGAGCAGTTCTTC. Translating gives CASSPSGRGVNEQFF.

This clonotype was detected only a few times. This chain joins TRBV24-1 and TRBJ1-2; 8 nucleotides align to TRBD1. There are 15 residues in the CDR3. V gave up 3 bases and J gave up 5 bases; unmatched junction bases: 7. Germline loops: CDR1 KGHDR, CDR2 SFDVKD. CDR3 nucleotides: TGTGCCACCAGTGATCCCGGGCAGGGGGCTTATGGCTACACCTTC. Amino acids: CATSDPGQGAYGYTF.

The gene calls are TRBV6-5 and TRBJ2-7; a possible D gene is TRBD2 (6 bases). Trimming shortened V by 0 bases and J by 8 bases, and 14 bases separated the two germline ends. This CDR3 contains 14 residues. The germline V gene encodes CDR1 MNHEY and CDR2 SVGAGI. CDR3 coding DNA: TGTGCCAGCAGTTACTCCCGGGACTTCCTTAAGCAGTACTTC. Translation gives CASSYSRDFLKQYF.

The V gene is TRBV28, the J gene TRBJ1-1; 7 bases line up with TRBD1. In germline, CDR1 is MDHEN, CDR2 SYDVKM. This CDR3 contains 15 residues. Trimming removed 6 bases from V and 4 bases from J; junction bases left unmatched: 11. The CDR3 protein is CASRETSGGGTEAFF. The CDR3, as DNA: TGTGCCAGCAGGGAAACCTCAGGGGGGGGCACTGAAGCTTTCTTT.

This clonotype occurred a few times. V usage is TRBV6-4 and J usage is TRBJ1-5, with TRBD1 identical over 11 bases. J lost 6 bases, V lost 2 bases, and 0 bases had no gene match. The CDR3 covers 14 residues. Germline V gene sequence: CDR1 MRHNA, CDR2 SNTAGT. In nucleotides, the CDR3 is TGTGCCAGCAGTGACGGGACAGGGGGTCAGCCCCAGCATTTT. Translated: CASSDGTGGQPQHF.

About this clonotype itself: Given the absence of the conserved phenylalanine or tryptophan at the CDR3 end, a read error is likely. V is TRBV28 and J is TRBJ2-5; 11 bases agree with TRBD2. Germline-derived CDR1 and CDR2 are MDHEN and SYDVKM. The CDR3 contains 14 residues. Unmatched junction bases numbered 1, after V lost 5 bases and J lost 2 bases. The CDR3 reads CASSLAGGQETQYS. The CDR3 nucleotides are TGTGCCAGCAGTCTAGCGGGAGGACAAGAGACCCAGTACTCC.

V usage is TRBV7-2 and J usage is TRBJ1-6; D unresolved. The CDR3 spans 16 residues. With 3 bases removed from V and 5 bases from J, the gap between germline ends came to 14 bases. Germline lookup yields CDR1 SGHTA and CDR2 FQGNSA. DNA of the CDR3: TGTGCCAGCAGCTTGAACGCCCCGGCGGATAATTCACCCCTCCACTTT. Translating it yields CASSLNAPADNSPLHF.

This clonotype occurred a few times. J is TRBJ2-6 and V is TRBV28; 7 nucleotides agree with TRBD1. The CDR3 consists of 12 residues. Germline V gene data show CDR1 as MDHEN and CDR2 as SYDVKM. J was trimmed by 16 bases and V by 6 bases; bases with no gene match: 9. CDR3 DNA sequence: TGTGCCAGCAGGTTAGCGACAGGGCAACTGACTTTC. It encodes CASRLATGQLTF. The full variable domain, its missing parts supplied by reference TRBV28 and TRBJ2-6, is DVKVTQSSRYLVKRTGEKVFLECVQDMDHENMFWYRQDPGLGLRLIYFSYDVKMKEKGDIPEGYSVSREKKERFSLILESASTNQTSMYLCASRLATGQLTFGAGSRLTVL.

This clonotype was recorded a few times. V and J are TRBV7-2 and TRBJ1-5; D not certain. This CDR3 spans 13 amino acids. V was cut by 5 bases and J by 11 bases, with 16 bases left in between. Germline lookup yields CDR1 SGHTA and CDR2 FQGNSA. CDR3 nucleotide sequence: TGTGCCAGCAGCGGCGGGATTCAGGCGGCCCAGCATTTT. It yields the protein CASSGGIQAAQHF.

The V gene is TRBV24-1, the J gene TRBJ2-3; 7 bases fit TRBD2. CDR1 is KGHDR, CDR2 SFDVKD, per germline. The CDR3 spans 19 residues. The V segment lost 11 bases and the J segment 0 bases; nucleotides outside the gene matches: 22. The CDR3 here is CANVICKNGGEGSTDTQYF. The CDR3 DNA sequence: TGTGCCAACGTGATTTGCAAAAATGGCGGGGAGGGGAGCACAGATACGCAGTATTTT.

A few counts support this clonotype. V is TRBV6-1 and J is TRBJ1-5; D is uncertain. From germline, CDR1 is MNHNS and CDR2 SASEGT. V was trimmed by 6 bases and J by 5 bases, leaving 11 bases between them. The CDR3 runs to 13 residues. DNA of the CDR3: TGTGCCAGCAGCTCCTACAAGGATCAGCCCCAGCATTTT. It translates to CASSSYKDQPQHF.

This clonotype was picked up a small number of times. This chain links TRBV20-1 with TRBJ2-3; 8 bases are a match to TRBD2. The CDR3 is 13 amino acids. In germline, CDR1 is DFQATT, CDR2 SNEGSKA (reference sequence). V shed 3 bases and J 7 bases; nucleotides not matched to a gene: 6. The CDR3 loop reads CSASGRAPNTQYF. The CDR3 nucleotides are TGCAGTGCTAGCGGGAGGGCCCCGAATACGCAGTATTTT.